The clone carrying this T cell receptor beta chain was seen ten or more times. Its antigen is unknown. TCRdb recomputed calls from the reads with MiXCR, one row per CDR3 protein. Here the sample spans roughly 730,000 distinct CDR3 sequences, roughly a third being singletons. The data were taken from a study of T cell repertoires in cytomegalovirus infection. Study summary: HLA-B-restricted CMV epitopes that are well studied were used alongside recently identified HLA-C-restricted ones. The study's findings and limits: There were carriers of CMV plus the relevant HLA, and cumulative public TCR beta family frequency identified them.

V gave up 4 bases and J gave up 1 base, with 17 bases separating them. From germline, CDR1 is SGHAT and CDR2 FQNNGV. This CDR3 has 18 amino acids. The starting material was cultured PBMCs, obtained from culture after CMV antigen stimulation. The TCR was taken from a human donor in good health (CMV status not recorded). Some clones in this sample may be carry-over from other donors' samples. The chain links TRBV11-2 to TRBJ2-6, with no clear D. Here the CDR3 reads CASSSLKPPKSGANVLTF. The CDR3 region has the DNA TGTGCCAGCAGCTCGCTTAAGCCCCCGAAGTCTGGGGCCAACGTCCTGACTTTC.